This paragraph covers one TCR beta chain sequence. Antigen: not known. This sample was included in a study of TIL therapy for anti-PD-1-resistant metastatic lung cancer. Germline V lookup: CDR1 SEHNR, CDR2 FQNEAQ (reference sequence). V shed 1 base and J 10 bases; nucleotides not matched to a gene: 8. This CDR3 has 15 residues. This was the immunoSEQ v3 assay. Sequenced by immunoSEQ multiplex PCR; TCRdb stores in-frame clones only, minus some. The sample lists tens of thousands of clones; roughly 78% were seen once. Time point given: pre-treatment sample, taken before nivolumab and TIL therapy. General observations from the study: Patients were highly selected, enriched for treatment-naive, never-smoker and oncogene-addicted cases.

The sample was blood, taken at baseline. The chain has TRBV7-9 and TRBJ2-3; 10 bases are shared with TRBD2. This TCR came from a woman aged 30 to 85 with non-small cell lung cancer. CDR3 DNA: TGTGCCAGCAGCTTAGGCCTAGCGGGAGCCACATCGCAGTATTTT. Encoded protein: CASSLGLAGATSQYF.